The 30 T cell receptor beta chains below all came from one sample that was sequenced in a study of T cell clones after liver transplantation (dated by TCRdb to about 2019). Libraries were built with the immunoSEQ multiplex PCR assay. TCRdb provides this immuneACCESS table in a form limited to in-frame rearrangements. Some clones are lacking; in checked studies, under half of them reflect an unresolved V gene, and why the rest are absent is not known. The sample records about 15,000 clones, approximately 81% of which are singletons. The ten largest make up 28% of the sample. Sequences were derived from CD8+ T cells from blood, sampled around 49 months after liver transplant. These receptors all come from a human patient who received a liver transplant. Some T cells may originate with the graft donor following a transplant.

The V call is TRBV10-3, the J call TRBJ1-4; 11 bases fit TRBD1. The CDR3 covers 13 residues. V shed 9 bases, J shed 5 bases, and the junction held 2 bases outside the gene matches. Looked up from germline, CDR1 is ENHRY and CDR2 is SYGVKD. CDR3 sequence: CAIRDRGNEKLFF. The CDR3 DNA reads TGTGCCATAAGGGACAGGGGGAATGAAAAACTGTTTTTT.

V is TRBV4-3 and J is TRBJ1-2, with D uncertain. V dropped 0 bases and J dropped 3 bases, with 8 bases sitting between them. This CDR3 has 14 residues. The germline V gene has CDR1 LGHNA and CDR2 YSLEER. In DNA form, the CDR3 reads TGCGCCAGCAGCCAAGATGCGGGTGACTATGGCTACACCTTC. This codes for CASSQDAGDYGYTF.

The chain joins TRBV9 to TRBJ2-7; TRBD2 aligns across 9 bases. J lost 0 bases, V lost 4 bases, and 2 bases had no gene match. The CDR3 is 14 residues long. Germline V gene data show CDR1 as SGDLS and CDR2 as YYNGEE. This chain's CDR3 is CASSMTSGSYEQYF. CDR3 DNA: TGTGCCAGCAGCATGACTAGCGGCTCCTACGAGCAGTACTTC.

The chain uses TRBV18 and TRBJ2-3; 11 positions agree with TRBD2. The germline V gene has CDR1 KGHSH and CDR2 LQKENI. The CDR3 length is 19 residues. V dropped 4 bases and J dropped 2; count of bases not matched to a gene: 14. The CDR3 here is CASSRTGLAGGYNTDTQYF. Here the CDR3 DNA reads TGTGCCAGCTCACGAACGGGGCTAGCGGGAGGATATAACACAGATACGCAGTATTTT.

The chain recombines TRBV11-2 with TRBJ2-5, with a weak D call TRBD1 (5 bases). V gave up 2 bases and J gave up 2 bases, with 9 bases separating them. This CDR3 spans 14 amino acids. The germline V gene encodes CDR1 SGHAT and CDR2 FQNNGV. CDR3 in amino acids: CASSLYDSQETQYF. CDR3 bases: TGTGCCAGCAGCTTATACGACAGTCAAGAGACCCAGTACTTC.

The rearrangement uses TRBV6-5 and TRBJ2-5; D call uncertain. CDR1 is MNHEY and CDR2 is SVGAGI in the germline V gene. The CDR3 consists of 11 residues. Trimming took 0 bases from V and 9 from J, leaving 5 bases between them. The CDR3 DNA follows: TGTGCCAGCAGTTACTCTGAGGCCCAGTACTTC. Translation gives CASSYSEAQYF.

This chain links TRBV19 with TRBJ1-5; D might be TRBD1 (5 bases). V was pared by 5 bases and J by 0 bases, with 11 bases between. This CDR3 comprises 15 residues. CDR1 is LNHDA and CDR2 is SQIVND in the germline V gene (reference sequence). The CDR3 sequence: CASSGDRFSNQPQHF. For the CDR3, the DNA is TGTGCCAGTAGTGGTGACAGATTTAGCAATCAGCCCCAGCATTTT.

The chain recombines TRBV11-2 with TRBJ1-2; 7 bases match TRBD1. In germline, CDR1 is SGHAT, CDR2 FQNNGV. The CDR3 is made up of 17 amino acids. V lost 4 bases, J lost 4 bases, and 15 bases stayed unmatched. The CDR3 DNA is TGTGCCAGCAGCTCCACAAGAGACAGGGTAAAAAGCTATGGCTACACCTTC. It codes for CASSSTRDRVKSYGYTF.

The gene calls are TRBV19 and TRBJ2-1, with 7 bases fitting TRBD2. Trimming took 2 bases from V and 8 from J; bases not matched to a gene: 6. The germline CDR1 and CDR2 sequences are LNHDA and SQIVND (reference sequence). The CDR3 consists of 14 residues. CDR3: CASSIPGGHHEQFF. The CDR3 DNA reads TGTGCCAGTAGTATACCGGGGGGTCATCATGAGCAGTTCTTC.

V usage is TRBV7-2 and J usage is TRBJ1-2; 10 bases match TRBD1. From germline, CDR1 is SGHTA and CDR2 FQGNSA. V gave up 5 bases and J gave up 2 bases; unmatched junction bases: 2. This CDR3 is 14 amino acids long. This CDR3 reads CASSRGQGNYGYTF. DNA of the CDR3: TGTGCCAGCAGCCGGGGACAGGGGAACTATGGCTACACCTTC.

This clone was seen more than once but under ten times. The chain carries TRBV7-8 and TRBJ2-3; 8 nucleotides line up with TRBD2. Germline values: CDR1 SGHVS, CDR2 FQNEAQ. The CDR3 is made up of 16 amino acids. J gave up 5 bases and V 5 bases, and 12 bases lay outside the gene matches. CDR3 in DNA: TGTGCCAGCAGCCCCCGGACTAGCAGCTGGGGAGATACGCAGTATTTT. It yields the protein CASSPRTSSWGDTQYF. The entire variable domain, with the rest obtained from reference TRBV7-8 and TRBJ2-3, is as follows: GAGVSQSPRYKVAKRGQDVALRCDPISGHVSLFWYQQALGQGPEFLTYFQNEAQLDKSGLPSDRFFAERPEGSVSTLKIQRTQQEDSAVYLCASSPRTSSWGDTQYFGPGTRLTVL.

This clone is medium-sized by share. The rearrangement joins TRBV9 to TRBJ1-2; a weak D match, TRBD1 (5 bases). Looked up from germline, CDR1 is SGDLS and CDR2 is YYNGEE. The CDR3 spans 14 residues. Trimming cost V 4 bases and J 6 bases, with 16 bases left between them. CDR3 DNA sequence: TGTGCCAGCAGCCTAACTGCCGACAGCGATGGCTACACCTTC. It translates to CASSLTADSDGYTF. Based on the CDR3 plus reference TRBV9 and TRBJ1-2, the full variable domain is DSGVTQTPKHLITATGQRVTLRCSPRSGDLSVYWYQQSLDQGLQFLIQYYNGEERAKGNILERFSAQQFPDLHSELNLSSLELGDSALYFCASSLTADSDGYTFGSGTRLTVV.

This sequence joins TRBV11-2 and TRBJ2-3; TRBD2 matches at 7 bases. The CDR3 covers 15 residues. Germline V CDR1 and CDR2: SGHAT, FQNNGV. V was pared by 4 bases and J by 2 bases, with 6 bases of the junction left unmatched. This CDR3 reads CASSSQAGPTDTQYF. CDR3 DNA: TGTGCCAGCAGCTCCCAAGCGGGGCCCACAGATACGCAGTATTTT.

In DNA form, the CDR3 reads TGTGCCAGCAGCGTAGGCTCCTACAATGAGCAGTTCTTC. It translates to CASSVGSYNEQFF. This chain uses TRBV9 with TRBJ2-1; D gene uncertain. Trimming removed 0 bases from V and 0 bases from J, with 1 base in between. The V gene's germline CDR1 is SGDLS and CDR2 YYNGEE. This CDR3 comprises 13 residues.

This clone is a singleton in its sample. This chain joins TRBV6-5 and TRBJ2-4; TRBD1 or TRBD2 may be the D gene (6 bases each). This CDR3 comprises 14 residues. Per the germline V gene, CDR1 is MNHEY and CDR2 is SVGAGI. V shed 3 bases and J shed 7 bases, with 13 bases lying between them. The chain's CDR3 is CASSYREGGNIQYF. The CDR3 DNA follows: TGTGCCAGCAGTTATCGAGAGGGGGGCAACATTCAGTACTTC.

The V call is TRBV28, the J call TRBJ2-2; D possibly uses TRBD1 or TRBD2 (5 bases each). The CDR3 has 15 amino acids. Germline V lookup: CDR1 MDHEN, CDR2 SYDVKM. V lost 6 bases and J lost 2, with 13 bases in between. DNA of the CDR3: TGTGCCAGCAGACGGCCAGGGACCAACACCGGGGAGCTGTTTTTT. It encodes CASRRPGTNTGELFF.

V is TRBV4-1 and J is TRBJ1-2; 7 nucleotides agree with TRBD1. Germline V gene lookup returns CDR1 MGHRA and CDR2 YSYEKL. The V gene end was trimmed by 4 bases and the J gene end by 5 bases; junction bases not matched to a gene: 7. The CDR3 is 14 amino acids. The CDR3, as DNA: TGCGCCAGCAGCCCGAGGGACAGCGTGTATGGCTACACCTTC. Amino acids: CASSPRDSVYGYTF.

The chain joins TRBV19 to TRBJ2-6, with D perhaps matching TRBD1 (6 bases). CDR1 LNHDA and CDR2 SQIVND come from the germline V gene (reference sequence). Trimming left V 8 bases short and J 2 bases short, with 10 bases between. CDR3 length: 14 residues. CDR3 coding DNA: TGTGCCAGTGCACAGGGCCCTGGGGCCAACGTCCTGACTTTC. It is translated as CASAQGPGANVLTF.

The chain joins TRBV1 to TRBJ2-1; the D call of TRBD2 is as the table states it, not checked on the DNA. TRBV1 constitutes a pseudogene. CDR3 size: 19 residues. The CDR3 DNA is TGCACCAGCAGCCCAAGGACTAGCGGGGGGCCGAGCTCCTACAATGAGCAGTTCTTC. Encoded protein: CTSSPRTSGGPSSYNEQFF.

The chain links TRBV27 to TRBJ1-1; a possible D gene is TRBD1 (6 bases). Per germline, CDR1 MNHEY and CDR2 SMNVEV (reference sequence). This CDR3 has 15 residues. V lost 2 bases and J lost 0, with 10 bases in between. CDR3 coding DNA: TGTGCCAGCAGTTTACTCCAGGGGCTGAACACTGAAGCTTTCTTT. Translation gives CASSLLQGLNTEAFF.

V usage is TRBV13 and J usage is TRBJ1-1, with no clear D. Trimming removed 3 bases from V and 7 bases from J, with 9 bases in between. The CDR3 runs 12 residues. Germline V gene data show CDR1 as PRHDT and CDR2 as FYEKMQ (reference sequence). DNA for the CDR3: TGTGCCAGCAGCTTGTCCTCGGTTGAAGCTTTCTTT. It yields the protein CASSLSSVEAFF.

J is TRBJ2-3 and V is TRBV19; D might be TRBD1 (6 bases). CDR3 length equals 12 residues. From germline, CDR1 is LNHDA and CDR2 SQIVND (reference sequence). Trimming pared 8 bases from V and 3 bases from J, leaving 9 bases between. CDR3 coding DNA: TGTGCCAGTTTACAGGGAACAGATACGCAGTATTTT. Its translation: CASLQGTDTQYF. Complete variable domain (other parts from reference TRBV19 and TRBJ2-3): DGGITQSPKYLFRKEGQNVTLSCEQNLNHDAMYWYRQDPGQGLRLIYYSQIVNDFQKGDIAEGYSVSREKKESFPLTVTSAQKNPTAFYLCASLQGTDTQYFGPGTRLTVL.

The V and J genes are TRBV4-1 and TRBJ1-3, with D possibly matching TRBD1 (5 bases). V lost 4 bases, J lost 4 bases, and 14 bases lay in between. Germline V gives CDR1 MGHRA, CDR2 YSYEKL. The CDR3 contains 15 residues. CDR3 in amino acids: CASSPGGAAGNTIYF. CDR3 sequence (DNA): TGCGCCAGCAGCCCCGGGGGAGCCGCCGGAAACACCATATATTTT.

V gene TRBV11-2 combines with J gene TRBJ1-2; 8 positions match TRBD1. The CDR3 contains 15 residues. J lost 2 bases, V lost 5 bases, and 7 bases had no gene match. Germline V lookup: CDR1 SGHAT, CDR2 FQNNGV. In DNA form, the CDR3 reads TGTGCCAGCAGCCCACCGGGACAGGCCAACTATGGCTACACCTTC. This gives the protein CASSPPGQANYGYTF.

The J gene is TRBJ2-1, the V gene TRBV4-3; the D gene is possibly TRBD2 (6 bases). The CDR3 covers 16 residues. The germline gives CDR1 LGHNA, CDR2 YSLEER. The ends were cut back, 0 bases at V and 7 bases at J, with 16 bases in the middle. CDR3 residues: CASSQDRLDAGNEQFF. As DNA, the CDR3 is TGCGCCAGCAGCCAAGATCGTCTAGATGCGGGGAATGAGCAGTTCTTC.

The chain employs TRBV7-6 and TRBJ2-1; 8 bases agree with TRBD2. Trimming cost V 4 bases and J 1 base; bases outside gene matches: 6. The CDR3 runs 16 residues. Germline CDR1 is SGHVS and CDR2 is FNYEAQ. CDR3 coding DNA: TGTGCCAGCAGCTGGCAAACTAGCGGTTCCTACAATGAGCAGTTCTTC. Amino acid sequence: CASSWQTSGSYNEQFF. Together with reference TRBV7-6 and TRBJ2-1, the CDR3 gives the full variable domain: GAGVSQSPRYKVTKRGQDVALRCDPISGHVSLYWYRQALGQGPEFLTYFNYEAQQDKSGLPNDRFSAERPEGSISTLTIQRTEQRDSAMYRCASSWQTSGSYNEQFFGPGTRLTVL.

The chain links TRBV6-5 to TRBJ2-1; D is unresolved. CDR1 MNHEY and CDR2 SVGAGI come from the germline V gene. Trimming left V 5 bases short and J 6 bases short, with 8 bases between. The CDR3 covers 12 residues. Here the CDR3 DNA reads TGTGCCAGCAGTCCCGACTCCAATGAGCAGTTCTTC. This codes for CASSPDSNEQFF.

The genes are TRBV7-9 and TRBJ1-5, with D uncertain. The CDR3 extends over 13 amino acids. The germline CDR1 and CDR2 sequences are SEHNR and FQNEAQ (reference sequence). V shed 5 bases and J shed 7 bases, with 12 bases lying between them. The CDR3 is CASSPGIGQPQHF. CDR3 nucleotide sequence: TGTGCCAGCAGCCCAGGCATAGGGCAGCCCCAGCATTTT. The variable domain in full, completed from reference TRBV7-9 and TRBJ1-5, reads DTGVSQNPRHKITKRGQNVTFRCDPISEHNRLYWYRQTLGQGPEFLTYFQNEAQLEKSRLLSDRFSAERPKGSFSTLEIQRTEQGDSAMYLCASSPGIGQPQHFGDGTRLSIL.

This chain uses TRBV14 with TRBJ2-7; D uncertain. The CDR3 has 12 residues. Per the germline V gene, CDR1 is SGHDN and CDR2 is FVKESK. V was cut by 4 bases and J by 2 bases, with 6 bases left in between. CDR3: CASSPETYEQYF. The CDR3, as DNA: TGTGCCAGCAGCCCCGAAACCTACGAGCAGTACTTC. The whole variable domain, remainder taken from reference TRBV14 and TRBJ2-7, is EAGVTQFPSHSVIEKGQTVTLRCDPISGHDNLYWYRRVMGKEIKFLLHFVKESKQDESGMPNNRFLAERTGGTYSTLKVQPAELEDSGVYFCASSPETYEQYFGPGTRLTVT.

V usage is TRBV10-3 and J usage is TRBJ2-5; tentative D call: TRBD2 (6 bases). The J call may be in error: the DNA end matches TRBJ2-7 better. Germline V gives CDR1 ENHRY, CDR2 SYGVKD. The CDR3 covers 15 residues. The CDR3 protein is CAIRVTGTYSYEQYF. As DNA, the CDR3 is TGTGCCATCAGAGTAACCGGGACTTATTCCTACGAGCAGTACTTC.